The T cell receptor (beta chain) described here comes from a study of blood T cell repertoires in COVID-19. Study overall: Samples representing acute and convalescent COVID-19 were sourced from the United States, Italy and Spain. T cells, B-cell-depleted T cells, or PBMCs provided the cDNA or gDNA that served as material.

The germline gives CDR1 SGHRS, CDR2 YFSETQ. The ends lost 4 bases at V and 2 bases at J; junction bases unmatched: 3. There are 16 residues in the CDR3. In the study's own analysis: Amplifying reference gene primers gave estimates of nucleated cell counts. Data came from immunoSEQ multiplex PCR; TCRdb stores just in-frame clones and leaves some out. That table furnishes V, J and clone size, whereas the DNA furnished D and trimming. The profile shows more than 85,000 clones, around 84% of them singletons. The sequenced sample was peripheral blood. The chain couples TRBV5-1 to TRBJ2-5, with 15 bases fitting TRBD2. The receptor was isolated from a woman older than 75 with acute or convalescent COVID-19. This chain's CDR3 is CASSMGLAGGQETQYF. The CDR3 bases are TGCGCCAGCAGCATGGGACTAGCGGGAGGACAAGAGACCCAGTACTTC.